The clone carrying this T cell receptor beta chain came up a few times. The antigen is unknown. V shed 7 bases and J shed 4 bases, with 16 bases lying between them. Germline V gene data show CDR1 as MGHRA and CDR2 as YSYEKL. This CDR3 region has 15 residues. CD4+ cell separation produced CD45RA+ naive and CD45RA-negative memory subsets. The data were obtained in a study of shared clonotypes between healthy human individuals. The study's findings and limits: A generally larger estimated richness was seen in naive subsets than in memory subsets.

Produced via immunoSEQ multiplex PCR; TCRdb's table is partial and in-frame only. The data contain millions of clones, around nine tenths of them singletons. The clonotype was recovered from a man aged 18 to 35 in good health. The chain recombines TRBV4-1 with TRBJ2-2; D is undetermined. Sequencing was carried out using naive CD4+ T cells sorted from blood. Subset described: CD45RA+ positively selected. The DNA for the CDR3 is TGCGCCAGCAACCCGGAGCTCTCGAGCACCGGGGAGCTGTTTTTT. Protein sequence: CASNPELSSTGELFF.